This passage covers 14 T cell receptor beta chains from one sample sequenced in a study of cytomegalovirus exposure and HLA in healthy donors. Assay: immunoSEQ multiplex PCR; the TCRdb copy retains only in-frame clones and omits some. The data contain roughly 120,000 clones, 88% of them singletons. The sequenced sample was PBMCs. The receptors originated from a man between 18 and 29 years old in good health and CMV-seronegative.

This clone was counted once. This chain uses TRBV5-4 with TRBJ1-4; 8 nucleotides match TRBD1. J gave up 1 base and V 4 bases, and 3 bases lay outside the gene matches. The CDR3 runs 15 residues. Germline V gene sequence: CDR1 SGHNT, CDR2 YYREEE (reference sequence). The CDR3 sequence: CASSPTGGTNEKLFF. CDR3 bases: TGTGCCAGCAGCCCCACAGGGGGAACTAATGAAAAACTGTTTTTT.

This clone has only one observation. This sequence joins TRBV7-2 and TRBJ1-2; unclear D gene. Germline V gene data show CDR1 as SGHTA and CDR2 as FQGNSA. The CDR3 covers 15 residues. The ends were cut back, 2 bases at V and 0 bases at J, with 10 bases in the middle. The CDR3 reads CASSLFSQTNYGYTF. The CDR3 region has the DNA TGTGCCAGCAGCTTATTTTCACAGACTAACTATGGCTACACCTTC.

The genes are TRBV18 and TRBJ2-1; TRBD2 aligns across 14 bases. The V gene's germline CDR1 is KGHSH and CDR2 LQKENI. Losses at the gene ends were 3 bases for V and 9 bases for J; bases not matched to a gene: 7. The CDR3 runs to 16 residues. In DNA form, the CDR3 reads TGTGCCAGCTCACCGGGGACTAGCGGGAGACAGGGTGAGCAGTTCTTC. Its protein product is CASSPGTSGRQGEQFF.

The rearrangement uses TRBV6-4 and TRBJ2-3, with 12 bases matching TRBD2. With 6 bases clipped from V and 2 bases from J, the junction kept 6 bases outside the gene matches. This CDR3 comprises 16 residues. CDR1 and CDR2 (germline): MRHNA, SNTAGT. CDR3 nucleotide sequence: TGTGCCAGCAGAAGACTAGCGGGAGTTGACACAGATACGCAGTATTTT. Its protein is CASRRLAGVDTDTQYF.

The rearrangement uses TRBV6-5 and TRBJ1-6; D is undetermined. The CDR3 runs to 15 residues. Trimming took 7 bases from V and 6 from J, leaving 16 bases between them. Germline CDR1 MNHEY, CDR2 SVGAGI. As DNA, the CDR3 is TGTGCCAGCAAAGGAACCGGGAAGACTAATTCACCCCTCCACTTT. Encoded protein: CASKGTGKTNSPLHF.

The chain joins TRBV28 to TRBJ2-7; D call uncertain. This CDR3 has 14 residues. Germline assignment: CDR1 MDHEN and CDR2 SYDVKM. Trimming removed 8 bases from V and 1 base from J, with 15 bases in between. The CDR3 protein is CASHRRSLSYEQYF. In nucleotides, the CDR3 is TGTGCCAGCCACCGGCGGAGCCTTTCCTACGAGCAGTACTTC.

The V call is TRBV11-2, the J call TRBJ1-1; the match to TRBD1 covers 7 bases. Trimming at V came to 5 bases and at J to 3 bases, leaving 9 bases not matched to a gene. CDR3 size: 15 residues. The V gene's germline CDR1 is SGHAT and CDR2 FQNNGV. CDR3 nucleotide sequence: TGTGCCAGCAGCACCAGGGGGGCTGGGGACACTGAAGCTTTCTTT. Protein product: CASSTRGAGDTEAFF.

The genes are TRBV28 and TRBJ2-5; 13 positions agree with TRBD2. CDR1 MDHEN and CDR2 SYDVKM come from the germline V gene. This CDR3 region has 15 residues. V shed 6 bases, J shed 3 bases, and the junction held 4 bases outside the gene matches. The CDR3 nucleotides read TGTGCCAGCAGCCCGGGACTAGCGGGAAAAGAGACCCAGTACTTC. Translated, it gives CASSPGLAGKETQYF.

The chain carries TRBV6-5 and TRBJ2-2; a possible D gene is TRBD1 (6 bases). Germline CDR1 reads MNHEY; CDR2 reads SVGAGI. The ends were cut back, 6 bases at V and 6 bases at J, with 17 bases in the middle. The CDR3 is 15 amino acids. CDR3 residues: CASRDTATGPGELFF. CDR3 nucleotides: TGTGCCAGCAGAGACACCGCCACAGGGCCCGGGGAGCTGTTTTTT.

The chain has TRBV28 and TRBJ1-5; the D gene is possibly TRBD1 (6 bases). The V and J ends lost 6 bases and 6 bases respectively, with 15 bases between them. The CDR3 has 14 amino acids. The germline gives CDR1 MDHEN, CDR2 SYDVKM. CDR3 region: CASSRRGGTQPQHF. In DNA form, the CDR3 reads TGTGCCAGCAGCCGTAGAGGGGGAACTCAGCCCCAGCATTTT.

CDR3 sequence (DNA): TGTGCCAGCAGTTACTCGGGGGGGGCAGGTCAGCCCCAGCATTTT. The encoded protein is CASSYSGGAGQPQHF. The V gene is TRBV6-6, the J gene TRBJ1-5; possible D gene TRBD1, 6 bases. Between the trimmed V and J ends, which lost 0 bases and 6 bases, there was a span of 12 bases. The CDR3 is 15 residues long. Germline CDR1 and CDR2: MNHNY and SVGAGI (reference sequence).

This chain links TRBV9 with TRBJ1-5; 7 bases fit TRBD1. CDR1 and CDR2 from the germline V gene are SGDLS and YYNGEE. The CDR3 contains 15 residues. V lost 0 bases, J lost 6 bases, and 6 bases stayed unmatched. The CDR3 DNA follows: TGTGCCAGCAGCGTAGGTTCAGGGGACAGTCAGCCCCAGCATTTT. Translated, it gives CASSVGSGDSQPQHF.

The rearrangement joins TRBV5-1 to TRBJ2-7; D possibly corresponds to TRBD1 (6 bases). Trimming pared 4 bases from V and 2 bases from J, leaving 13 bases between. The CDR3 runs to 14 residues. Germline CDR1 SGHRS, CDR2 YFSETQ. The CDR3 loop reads CASSRTGQAYEQYF. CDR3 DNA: TGCGCCAGCAGCCGGACGGGACAAGCCTACGAGCAGTACTTC.

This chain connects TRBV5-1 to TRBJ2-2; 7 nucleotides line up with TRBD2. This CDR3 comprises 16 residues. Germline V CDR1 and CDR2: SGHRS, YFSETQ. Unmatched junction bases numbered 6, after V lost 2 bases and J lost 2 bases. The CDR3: CASSFALADNTGELFF. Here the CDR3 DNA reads TGCGCCAGCAGCTTCGCTCTAGCGGACAACACCGGGGAGCTGTTTTTT.